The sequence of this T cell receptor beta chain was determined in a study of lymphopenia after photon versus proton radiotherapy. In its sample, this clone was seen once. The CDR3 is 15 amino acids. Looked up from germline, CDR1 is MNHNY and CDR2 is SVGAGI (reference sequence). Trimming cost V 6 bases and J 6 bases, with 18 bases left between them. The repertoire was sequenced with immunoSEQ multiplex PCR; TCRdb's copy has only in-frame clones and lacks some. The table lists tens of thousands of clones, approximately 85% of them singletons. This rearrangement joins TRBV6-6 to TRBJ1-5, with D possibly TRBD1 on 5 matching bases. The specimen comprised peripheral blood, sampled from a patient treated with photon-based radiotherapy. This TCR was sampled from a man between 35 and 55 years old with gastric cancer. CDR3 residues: CASRSTEVGSQPQHF. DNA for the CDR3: TGTGCCAGCAGATCGACAGAGGTTGGAAGTCAGCCCCAGCATTTT.